This TCR beta chain came from a study of T cells in Graves' hyperthyroidism and ophthalmopathy. Amplified TCR beta CDR3 regions came from RNA transcripts. Initially, a first-round RT-PCR of the TCR CDR3 employed the HTBI primer set. TCRdb reanalysed the multiplex PCR reads using MiXCR and keeps one entry per CDR3 protein. The table includes some 700,000 distinct CDR3 sequences, 17% detected once. The CDR3 sequence is 15 residues long. Study-level results: Model output signaled ophthalmopathy a median approximately 6 months ahead of onset.

As to this clonotype: What it binds is unknown.

Orbital computed tomography, thyroid ultrasound, serum thyroxine and TRAb, and clinical symptoms together informed the diagnoses. The V and J genes are TRBV12-3 or TRBV12-4 and TRBJ1-5, with a tentative D call TRBD2 (5 bases). With the DNA end fitting TRBJ2-3 better, the J assignment may be wrong. Sequencing was done on a sample of blood. The receptor was derived from a man aged 45-65 years with Graves' hyperthyroidism. CDR3 bases: TGTGCCAGCAGTTTAGTAAGCGGAGGCAATCAGCCCCAGTATTTT. Residues: CASSLVSGGNQPQYF.